The TCR beta chain under discussion was sequenced for a study of early stage breast cancer tumors. The CDR3 is 15 amino acids. Losses at the gene ends were 6 bases for V and 3 bases for J; bases not matched to a gene: 4. Germline V lookup: CDR1 ENHRY, CDR2 SYGVKD. TCRdb's table, derived via immunoSEQ multiplex PCR, lists solely in-frame clones and lacks some. The sample holds 60,000 to 75,000 clones, more than 70% seen once. The chain links TRBV10-3 to TRBJ2-1; TRBD2 agrees at 11 bases. The receptor comes from a person aged 35-55 years with breast cancer. The sequencing sample was made of blood. In DNA, the CDR3 is TGTGCCATCAGCGCCGGGACTAGCGGCTACAATGAGCAGTTCTTC. As protein: CAISAGTSGYNEQFF.